Each of the 20 T cell receptor beta chains below was sequenced from the same sample in a study of vaccination and CD4 T cells after COVID-19. As to treatment: approximately 9-day PBMC culture with coronavirus spike peptide pools or control peptides (ViraFEST assay). Cultured CD4+ T cell DNA was sequenced using the Oncomine TCR Beta short-read assay. TCRdb re-called the PCR reads through MiXCR, storing one row per CDR3 protein. This sample yields 15,000 or so distinct CDR3 sequences, of which roughly 60% are seen a single time; roughly 13% belongs to the top ten. These receptors' targets are unknown. The sample was CD4+ T cells from blood, cultured in vitro. These receptors came from a human donor who had recovered from COVID-19.

The chain joins TRBV7-2 to TRBJ2-5; D is unresolved. V dropped 5 bases and J dropped 1 base, with 8 bases sitting between them. The CDR3 runs to 13 residues. The germline V gene has CDR1 SGHTA and CDR2 FQGNSA. DNA of the CDR3: TGTGCCAGCAGCCCCCGGGTCCAAGAGACCCAGTACTTC. Protein sequence: CASSPRVQETQYF.

The chain joins TRBV7-2 to TRBJ2-1, with D unresolved. V was trimmed by 5 bases and J by 3 bases, leaving 14 bases between them. Germline values: CDR1 SGHTA, CDR2 FQGNSA. The CDR3 extends over 15 amino acids. CDR3: CASSQSTGGYNEQFF. DNA of the CDR3: TGTGCCAGCAGCCAAAGCACTGGCGGCTACAATGAGCAGTTCTTC.

This chain connects TRBV6-1 to TRBJ2-1; TRBD2 is a possible D gene (5 bases). V dropped 5 bases and J dropped 9 bases, with 17 bases sitting between them. From germline, CDR1 is MNHNS and CDR2 SASEGT. CDR3 length: 14 residues. This chain's CDR3 is CASSTAGRGGEQFF. The CDR3 DNA follows: TGTGCCAGCAGTACTGCGGGCCGTGGTGGTGAGCAGTTCTTC.

This rearrangement joins TRBV24-1 to TRBJ1-4; 10 bases line up with TRBD1. Unmatched junction bases numbered 3, after V lost 2 bases and J lost 7 bases. Germline loops: CDR1 KGHDR, CDR2 SFDVKD. The CDR3 totals 15 residues. CDR3 sequence (DNA): TGTGCCACCAGTGATTCAGGACAGGGGGGTGAAAAACTGTTTTTT. Its protein product is CATSDSGQGGEKLFF.

With regard to this clonotype: Because the CDR3 is missing its conserved closing phenylalanine or tryptophan, this is likely a read error. CDR3 residues: CATSDHSLSTDTQYL. DNA of the CDR3: TGTGCCACCAGTGACCATTCCCTTAGCACAGATACGCAGTATCTT. This sequence joins TRBV24-1 and TRBJ2-3, with D hard to call. V was pared by 4 bases and J by 0 bases, with 10 bases between. CDR3 length: 15 amino acids. Germline V gene sequence: CDR1 KGHDR, CDR2 SFDVKD.

The chain employs TRBV7-8 and TRBJ1-1, with D maybe TRBD1 (6 bases). This CDR3 contains 16 residues. With 3 bases removed from V and 0 bases from J, the gap between germline ends came to 14 bases. Per germline, CDR1 SGHVS and CDR2 FQNEAQ. The DNA of the CDR3 is TGTGCCAGCAGCTTTTTAGGGGGTATAATGAACACTGAAGCTTTCTTT. It is translated as CASSFLGGIMNTEAFF.

CDR3 nucleotide sequence: TGTGCCAGTAGTAGCGGGACGGAGCGCCCCGGGGAGCTGTTTTTT. This encodes CASSSGTERPGELFF. The rearrangement links TRBV19 to TRBJ2-2, with D possibly matching TRBD2 (6 bases). In germline, CDR1 is LNHDA, CDR2 SQIVND (reference sequence). V gave up 4 bases and J gave up 6 bases, with 15 bases separating them. There are 15 residues in the CDR3. Filled out from reference TRBV19 and TRBJ2-2, the complete variable domain reads DGGITQSPKYLFRKEGQNVTLSCEQNLNHDAMYWYRQDPGQGLRLIYYSQIVNDFQKGDIAEGYSVSREKKESFPLTVTSAQKNPTAFYLCASSSGTERPGELFFGEGSRLTVL.

This clonotype was counted a few times. The chain is built from TRBV7-9 and TRBJ1-6; D is uncertain. Between the trimmed V and J ends, which lost 4 bases and 9 bases, there was a span of 16 bases. This CDR3 region has 15 residues. Germline CDR1 SEHNR, CDR2 FQNEAQ (reference sequence). The CDR3 here is CASSSPPGRGSPLHF. The DNA for the CDR3 is TGTGCCAGCAGCTCCCCCCCGGGGAGAGGTTCACCCCTCCACTTT.

This clonotype has more than one count but fewer than ten. This chain links TRBV28 with TRBJ1-3, with a weak D call TRBD1 (5 bases). Germline loops: CDR1 MDHEN, CDR2 SYDVKM. The CDR3 length is 15 residues. Trimming removed 1 base from V and 3 bases from J, with 10 bases in between. The CDR3 spells CASSLYSRDGNTIYF. CDR3 DNA sequence: TGTGCCAGCAGTTTATATTCCAGGGATGGAAACACCATATATTTT.

This clonotype has more than one count but fewer than ten. For the CDR3, the DNA is TGTGCCAGCAGTCTCCCGACGGACAGGACCTACGAGCAGTACTTC. This encodes CASSLPTDRTYEQYF. The chain carries TRBV6-1 and TRBJ2-7; TRBD1 agrees at 7 bases. With 5 bases clipped from V and 2 bases from J, the junction kept 9 bases outside the gene matches. The CDR3 totals 15 residues. Germline-derived CDR1 and CDR2 are MNHNS and SASEGT.

The chain uses TRBV6-1 and TRBJ1-4; D call uncertain. Germline V gene data show CDR1 as MNHNS and CDR2 as SASEGT. Trimming left V 8 bases short and J 5 bases short, with 12 bases between. This CDR3 has 13 amino acids. CDR3 DNA: TGTGCCAGCGGCCTCCGAGGGAATGAAAAACTGTTTTTT. This sequence encodes CASGLRGNEKLFF.

The chain joins TRBV21-1 to TRBJ2-5; the table's D call, TRBD2, was not checked against the DNA. TRBV21-1 represents a pseudogene. The CDR3 spans 18 residues. The CDR3 here is CASSTASGRFVGEETQYF. CDR3 in DNA: TGTGCCAGCAGCACTGCTAGCGGGAGGTTCGTTGGTGAAGAGACCCAGTACTTC.

This clonotype was observed a handful of times. CDR3 nucleotide sequence: TGCAGTGCTAGACAGGGTACATCTAGCAATCAGCCCCAGCATTTT. It translates to CSARQGTSSNQPQHF. The chain is built from TRBV20-1 and TRBJ1-5; a possible D gene is TRBD1 (5 bases). CDR1 is DFQATT and CDR2 is SNEGSKA in the germline V gene (reference sequence). The length of the CDR3 is 15 residues. The germline V and J ends were trimmed by 2 bases and 0 bases, with 11 bases remaining between them.

This chain links TRBV2 with TRBJ1-3; D not resolved. There are 11 residues in the CDR3. CDR1 is SNHLY and CDR2 is FYNNEI in the germline V gene. Trimming stripped 4 bases from V and 4 bases from J, with 2 bases between. The DNA of the CDR3 is TGTGCCAGCAGTGTAGGAAACACCATATATTTT. Protein: CASSVGNTIYF. The complete variable domain, with remaining parts taken from reference TRBV2 and TRBJ1-3, reads EPEVTQTPSHQVTQMGQEVILRCVPISNHLYFYWYRQILGQKVEFLVSFYNNEISEKSEIFDDQFSVERPDGSNFTLKIRSTKLEDSAMYFCASSVGNTIYFGEGSWLTVV.

The gene calls are TRBV28 and TRBJ1-5, with D tentatively TRBD1 (6 bases). This CDR3 region has 12 residues. CDR1 and CDR2 from the germline V gene are MDHEN and SYDVKM. Trimming shortened V by 8 bases and J by 10 bases, and 15 bases separated the two germline ends. The CDR3 here is CASGQSYSPQHF. The CDR3 nucleotides read TGTGCCAGCGGACAGTCTTATTCCCCCCAGCATTTT.

V and J are TRBV7-9 and TRBJ2-5; 7 nucleotides align to TRBD2. CDR1 is SEHNR and CDR2 is FQNEAQ in the germline V gene (reference sequence). With 3 bases clipped from V and 9 bases from J, the junction kept 7 bases outside the gene matches. The CDR3 has 13 amino acids. CDR3 region: CASSLGPSGAQYF. CDR3 in DNA: TGTGCCAGCAGCTTGGGTCCAAGCGGGGCCCAGTACTTC.

Comment on this clonotype: Relative to the germline gene, one junction end is altered; a read error may explain this. The genes are TRBV7-9 and TRBJ2-5; TRBD2 matches 7 bases. CDR3 length equals 13 residues. In germline, CDR1 is SEHNR, CDR2 FQNEAQ (reference sequence). This CDR3 reads CASSRLAGETQYF. Here the CDR3 DNA reads TGCGCCAGCAGCCGGTTAGCGGGAGAGACCCAGTACTTC.

The chain uses TRBV7-2 and TRBJ1-5; D gene unclear. Germline V gives CDR1 SGHTA, CDR2 FQGNSA. CDR3 length equals 14 residues. V was cut by 6 bases and J by 0 bases, with 9 bases left in between. CDR3 nucleotide sequence: TGTGCCAGCAGTTCCCCAAATAGCAATCAGCCCCAGCATTTT. The encoded protein is CASSSPNSNQPQHF.

This chain uses TRBV20-1 with TRBJ2-7; D may be TRBD1 (5 bases). This CDR3 is 13 amino acids long. Germline V gene sequence: CDR1 DFQATT, CDR2 SNEGSKA (reference sequence). V was clipped by 3 bases and J by 7 bases, with 16 bases between them. CDR3 nucleotides: TGCAGTGCTAGGGTGGACACGATGGGGGAGCAGTACTTC. As protein: CSARVDTMGEQYF.

The chain is built from TRBV5-3 and TRBJ1-1, with TRBD1 matching 9 bases. TRBV5-3 is an ORF, with its function uncertain. This CDR3 region has 15 residues. The ends lost 4 bases at V and 3 bases at J; junction bases unmatched: 7. This chain's CDR3 is CARSGRNRGHTEAFF. As DNA, the CDR3 is TGTGCCAGAAGCGGTCGAAACAGGGGGCACACTGAAGCTTTCTTT.